Listed below are T cell receptor beta chains from one sample, sequenced in a study of T cell repertoires in cytomegalovirus infection. These TCRs are of unknown antigen specificity. TCRdb re-called the reads with MiXCR, one entry per CDR3 protein. This sample has fewer than 850,000 distinct CDR3 sequences, with just under 30% found just once. The material was cultured CD8+ T cells from PBMCs, obtained from culture after CMV antigen stimulation. These receptors all come from a human donor in good health (CMV status not recorded). Some clones in this sample may be carry-over from other donors' samples. CDR3s include the opening cysteine and the closing phenylalanine or tryptophan. Each record gives: CDR3 protein, CDR3 DNA, CDR3 length, clone size, J gene, V gene, D gene. A D gene is named only where the DNA matches it firmly. Not every row has a clone size; where given, it reads once, few, many or a size class.

CDR3 protein: CASSLASSGFTDTQYF
CDR3 DNA: TGTGCCAGCAGCTTGGCCTCTAGCGGATTCACAGATACGCAGTATTTT
CDR3 length: 16
clone size: .
J gene: TRBJ2-3
V gene: TRBV5-4
D gene: TRBD2

CDR3 protein: CASRYLGSGELFF
CDR3 DNA: TGTGCCAGCAGATATCTAGGGTCCGGGGAGCTGTTTTTT
CDR3 length: 13
clone size: .
J gene: TRBJ2-2
V gene: TRBV27
D gene: .

CDR3 protein: CATSDASGTDNEQFF
CDR3 DNA: TGTGCCACCAGTGACGCCAGCGGGACCGACAATGAGCAGTTCTTC
CDR3 length: 15
clone size: .
J gene: TRBJ2-1
V gene: TRBV24-1
D gene: TRBD2

CDR3 protein: CASSYSREDYGYTF
CDR3 DNA: TGTGCCAGCAGTTACTCGAGGGAAGACTATGGCTACACCTTC
CDR3 length: 14
clone size: .
J gene: TRBJ1-2
V gene: TRBV6-2/TRBV6-3
D gene: .

CDR3 protein: CASSPLAGADTQYF
CDR3 DNA: TGCGCCAGCAGCCCGCTCGCAGGGGCAGATACGCAGTATTTT
CDR3 length: 14
clone size: .
J gene: TRBJ2-3
V gene: TRBV4-1
D gene: .

CDR3 protein: CASSFQLAGSYEQYF
CDR3 DNA: TGTGCCAGCAGTTTCCAACTAGCGGGATCCTACGAGCAGTACTTC
CDR3 length: 15
clone size: .
J gene: TRBJ2-7
V gene: TRBV27
D gene: TRBD2

CDR3 protein: CASSQVGGRDTEAFF
CDR3 DNA: TGCGCCAGCAGCCAAGTTGGGGGACGGGACACTGAAGCTTTCTTT
CDR3 length: 15
clone size: few
J gene: TRBJ1-1
V gene: TRBV4-1
D gene: .

CDR3 protein: CASSYIPTAGTQYF
CDR3 DNA: TGTGCCAGCAGTTACATTCCGACGGCCGGGACCCAGTACTTC
CDR3 length: 14
clone size: few
J gene: TRBJ2-5
V gene: TRBV6-2/TRBV6-3
D gene: .

CDR3 protein: CASSIGGRGAYEQYF
CDR3 DNA: TGTGCCAGTAGTATAGGCGGTAGGGGCGCGTACGAGCAGTACTTC
CDR3 length: 15
clone size: .
J gene: TRBJ2-7
V gene: TRBV19
D gene: .

CDR3 protein: CASSPRTGWTEGTEAFF
CDR3 DNA: TGTGCCAGCAGCCCCCGGACTGGCTGGACTGAGGGCACTGAAGCTTTCTTT
CDR3 length: 17
clone size: .
J gene: TRBJ1-1
V gene: TRBV9
D gene: .

CDR3 protein: CASSVKLLAGGTRSYNEQFF
CDR3 DNA: TGTGCCAGCAGTGTCAAACTTCTAGCGGGGGGGACACGTTCCTACAATGAGCAGTTCTTC
CDR3 length: 20
clone size: .
J gene: TRBJ2-1
V gene: TRBV25-1
D gene: TRBD2

CDR3 protein: CASTSRTGYNEQFF
CDR3 DNA: TGTGCCAGCACCTCCCGGACAGGCTACAATGAGCAGTTCTTC
CDR3 length: 14
clone size: .
J gene: TRBJ2-1
V gene: TRBV12-3/TRBV12-4
D gene: TRBD1

CDR3 protein: CASRRTSGGDQETQYF
CDR3 DNA: TGTGCCAGCAGGCGGACTAGCGGGGGGGATCAAGAGACCCAGTACTTC
CDR3 length: 16
clone size: .
J gene: TRBJ2-5
V gene: TRBV6-5
D gene: TRBD2

CDR3 protein: CATTDWAKNIQYF
CDR3 DNA: TGTGCCACCACCGACTGGGCCAAAAACATTCAGTACTTC
CDR3 length: 13
clone size: .
J gene: TRBJ2-4
V gene: TRBV19
D gene: .

CDR3 protein: CASSIQKLTSGGPNTDTQYF
CDR3 DNA: TGTGCCAGTAGTATTCAAAAGCTTACTAGCGGGGGACCGAACACAGATACGCAGTATTTT
CDR3 length: 20
clone size: .
J gene: TRBJ2-3
V gene: TRBV19
D gene: TRBD2

CDR3 protein: CASIDSTGANVLTF
CDR3 DNA: TGTGCCAGCATAGACAGTACTGGGGCCAACGTCCTGACTTTC
CDR3 length: 14
clone size: .
J gene: TRBJ2-6
V gene: TRBV25-1
D gene: .

CDR3 protein: CASSGDSPGTGADTQYF
CDR3 DNA: TGTGCCAGCAGTGGAGATAGTCCCGGGACAGGGGCAGATACGCAGTATTTT
CDR3 length: 17
clone size: few
J gene: TRBJ2-3
V gene: TRBV27
D gene: TRBD1

CDR3 protein: CASSVEGLAFNETQYF
CDR3 DNA: TGTGCCAGCAGCGTAGAGGGACTAGCGTTTAACGAGACCCAGTACTTC
CDR3 length: 16
clone size: .
J gene: TRBJ2-5
V gene: TRBV9
D gene: TRBD2

CDR3 protein: CSVEGHTRRGYNEQFF
CDR3 DNA: TGCAGCGTTGAAGGCCACACTAGGAGGGGTTACAATGAGCAGTTCTTC
CDR3 length: 16
clone size: few
J gene: TRBJ2-1
V gene: TRBV29-1
D gene: .

CDR3 protein: CASSSGTGPSNEKLFF
CDR3 DNA: TGTGCCAGCAGCTCCGGGACAGGTCCCTCTAATGAAAAACTGTTTTTT
CDR3 length: 16
clone size: .
J gene: TRBJ1-4
V gene: TRBV3-1
D gene: TRBD1

CDR3 protein: CASSYPDSGSNGYTF
CDR3 DNA: TGTGCCAGCAGTTACCCGGACAGCGGATCGAATGGCTACACCTTC
CDR3 length: 15
clone size: .
J gene: TRBJ1-2
V gene: TRBV6-2/TRBV6-3
D gene: .

CDR3 protein: CASSLTRLAGGYNEQFF
CDR3 DNA: TGTGCCAGCAGCTTAACCCGACTAGCGGGGGGTTACAATGAGCAGTTCTTC
CDR3 length: 17
clone size: .
J gene: TRBJ2-1
V gene: TRBV7-6
D gene: TRBD2

CDR3 protein: CASSLQGYGNQPQHF
CDR3 DNA: TGTGCCAGCAGTCTCCAGGGCTATGGCAATCAGCCCCAGCATTTT
CDR3 length: 15
clone size: few
J gene: TRBJ1-5
V gene: TRBV6-5
D gene: .

CDR3 protein: CASGDPGTGYHEQFF
CDR3 DNA: TGTGCTAGTGGTGACCCCGGGACAGGGTATCATGAGCAGTTCTTC
CDR3 length: 15
clone size: .
J gene: TRBJ2-1
V gene: TRBV12-5
D gene: TRBD1

CDR3 protein: CASSFGLAGGNAYEQYF
CDR3 DNA: TGTGCCAGCAGCTTCGGACTAGCGGGGGGCAACGCCTACGAGCAGTACTTC
CDR3 length: 17
clone size: many
J gene: TRBJ2-7
V gene: TRBV7-2
D gene: TRBD2

CDR3 protein: CASSFEAGYTF
CDR3 DNA: TGTGCCAGCAGCTTTGAGGCCGGCTACACCTTC
CDR3 length: 11
clone size: .
J gene: TRBJ1-2
V gene: TRBV7-6
D gene: .

CDR3 protein: CASSTPGGLELFF
CDR3 DNA: TGTGCCAGCAGCACTCCGGGGGGCCTGGAACTGTTTTTT
CDR3 length: 13
clone size: .
J gene: TRBJ1-4
V gene: TRBV28
D gene: .

CDR3 protein: CASSQNRKEGAKTGELFF
CDR3 DNA: TGTGCCAGCAGCCAAAACCGAAAGGAGGGGGCAAAAACCGGGGAGCTGTTTTTT
CDR3 length: 18
clone size: few
J gene: TRBJ2-2
V gene: TRBV7-6
D gene: .

CDR3 protein: CASSSPPAGDPYNEQFF
CDR3 DNA: TGTGCCAGCAGCTCTCCCCCAGCGGGGGACCCCTACAATGAGCAGTTCTTC
CDR3 length: 17
clone size: .
J gene: TRBJ2-1
V gene: TRBV7-6
D gene: TRBD2

CDR3 protein: CASSEIGGPNEQYF
CDR3 DNA: TGTGCCAGCAGTGAAATCGGGGGGCCCAACGAGCAGTACTTC
CDR3 length: 14
clone size: .
J gene: TRBJ2-7
V gene: TRBV2
D gene: .

CDR3 protein: CAISGSGPDYNSPLHF
CDR3 DNA: TGTGCCATCAGTGGTTCCGGGCCGGACTATAATTCACCCCTCCACTTT
CDR3 length: 16
clone size: .
J gene: TRBJ1-6
V gene: TRBV10-3
D gene: .

CDR3 protein: CASSLDRDRGPGGYTF
CDR3 DNA: TGTGCCAGCAGCTTAGATCGGGACAGGGGGCCTGGTGGCTACACCTTC
CDR3 length: 16
clone size: few
J gene: TRBJ1-2
V gene: TRBV7-6
D gene: TRBD1

CDR3 protein: CASSLPGRGNTEAFF
CDR3 DNA: TGTGCCAGCAGCTTACCGGGTCGGGGGAACACTGAAGCTTTCTTT
CDR3 length: 15
clone size: .
J gene: TRBJ1-1
V gene: TRBV11-2
D gene: .

CDR3 protein: CASQGGNQPQHF
CDR3 DNA: TGTGCCAGCCAGGGTGGCAATCAGCCCCAGCATTTT
CDR3 length: 12
clone size: many
J gene: TRBJ1-5
V gene: TRBV12-3/TRBV12-4
D gene: .

CDR3 protein: CASSPRTGVYEQYF
CDR3 DNA: TGTGCCAGCAGTCCACGGACAGGGGTCTACGAGCAGTACTTC
CDR3 length: 14
clone size: .
J gene: TRBJ2-7
V gene: TRBV27
D gene: TRBD1

CDR3 protein: CASSPGTLIAEAFF
CDR3 DNA: TGTGCCAGCAGTCCCGGGACATTGATTGCTGAAGCTTTCTTT
CDR3 length: 14
clone size: many
J gene: TRBJ1-1
V gene: TRBV7-2
D gene: .

CDR3 protein: CASSWTGPNQPQHF
CDR3 DNA: TGTGCCAGCAGTTGGACAGGGCCTAATCAGCCCCAGCATTTT
CDR3 length: 14
clone size: many
J gene: TRBJ1-5
V gene: TRBV27
D gene: TRBD1

CDR3 protein: CASSIDFISYEQYF
CDR3 DNA: TGTGCCAGTAGTATAGATTTTATCTCCTACGAGCAGTACTTC
CDR3 length: 14
clone size: once
J gene: TRBJ2-7
V gene: TRBV19
D gene: .

CDR3 protein: CASSSPGLAGGPGSTDTQYF
CDR3 DNA: TGTGCCAGCAGTTCACCGGGACTAGCGGGGGGGCCGGGGAGCACAGATACGCAGTATTTT
CDR3 length: 20
clone size: .
J gene: TRBJ2-3
V gene: TRBV27
D gene: TRBD2

CDR3 protein: CASSQAVLKGADTEAFF
CDR3 DNA: TGCGCCAGCAGCCAAGCGGTCTTGAAGGGGGCTGACACTGAAGCTTTCTTT
CDR3 length: 17
clone size: many
J gene: TRBJ1-1
V gene: TRBV4-1
D gene: TRBD1

CDR3 protein: CASSLALAGVETQYF
CDR3 DNA: TGTGCCAGCAGCTTGGCTCTAGCGGGGGTGGAGACCCAGTACTTC
CDR3 length: 15
clone size: .
J gene: TRBJ2-5
V gene: TRBV5-4
D gene: TRBD2

CDR3 protein: CASSTSPGTPPRDQETQYF
CDR3 DNA: TGTGCCAGCTCCACATCCCCCGGGACGCCCCCCCGGGACCAAGAGACCCAGTACTTC
CDR3 length: 19
clone size: .
J gene: TRBJ2-5
V gene: TRBV7-8
D gene: .

CDR3 protein: CASSPRTGSLQETQYF
CDR3 DNA: TGTGCCAGCAGCCCTAGGACAGGATCCTTACAAGAGACCCAGTACTTC
CDR3 length: 16
clone size: .
J gene: TRBJ2-5
V gene: TRBV9
D gene: TRBD1

CDR3 protein: CASSSVWGDDRNIQYF
CDR3 DNA: TGTGCCAGCAGCTCTGTCTGGGGGGACGATAGAAACATTCAGTACTTC
CDR3 length: 16
clone size: few
J gene: TRBJ2-4
V gene: TRBV7-9
D gene: .

CDR3 protein: CASSHGTGVKSKQPQHF
CDR3 DNA: TGTGCCAGCAGTCACGGGACAGGGGTTAAGAGCAAACAGCCCCAGCATTTT
CDR3 length: 17
clone size: .
J gene: TRBJ1-5
V gene: TRBV6-6
D gene: TRBD1

CDR3 protein: CASSIDRASSYNEQFF
CDR3 DNA: TGTGCCAGCAGCATAGATCGGGCGAGCTCCTACAATGAGCAGTTCTTC
CDR3 length: 16
clone size: once
J gene: TRBJ2-1
V gene: TRBV9
D gene: .

CDR3 protein: CASSYSGSGSSYNEQFF
CDR3 DNA: TGTGCCAGCAGTTACTCAGGATCAGGGAGCTCCTACAATGAGCAGTTCTTC
CDR3 length: 17
clone size: .
J gene: TRBJ2-1
V gene: TRBV6-5
D gene: .

CDR3 protein: CASTLGGGGHSSYNEQFF
CDR3 DNA: TGTGCCAGCACTCTAGGGGGCGGGGGTCATAGCTCCTACAATGAGCAGTTCTTC
CDR3 length: 18
clone size: .
J gene: TRBJ2-1
V gene: TRBV7-2
D gene: .

CDR3 protein: CAISDRGGHTDTQYF
CDR3 DNA: TGTGCCATCAGTGATCGCGGGGGGCACACAGATACGCAGTATTTT
CDR3 length: 15
clone size: many
J gene: TRBJ2-3
V gene: TRBV10-3
D gene: TRBD2

CDR3 protein: CASSLGGGAQETQYF
CDR3 DNA: TGTGCCAGCAGCCTCGGGGGGGGGGCGCAAGAGACCCAGTACTTC
CDR3 length: 15
clone size: .
J gene: TRBJ2-5
V gene: TRBV7-3
D gene: TRBD2

CDR3 protein: CASSIRRREAPPRNQPQHF
CDR3 DNA: TGTGCCAGTAGTATCCGCCGGAGGGAGGCGCCTCCGCGGAATCAGCCCCAGCATTTT
CDR3 length: 19
clone size: few
J gene: TRBJ1-5
V gene: TRBV19
D gene: .

CDR3 protein: CASSLSIMNTEAFF
CDR3 DNA: TGTGCCAGCAGTCTTAGTATCATGAACACTGAAGCTTTCTTT
CDR3 length: 14
clone size: .
J gene: TRBJ1-1
V gene: TRBV27
D gene: .

CDR3 protein: CASGLGANYGYTF
CDR3 DNA: TGTGCCAGCGGGCTCGGGGCTAACTATGGCTACACCTTC
CDR3 length: 13
clone size: .
J gene: TRBJ1-2
V gene: TRBV7-6
D gene: .

CDR3 protein: CASSSTGGLFGYTF
CDR3 DNA: TGTGCCAGCAGCTCGACAGGGGGTCTGTTTGGCTACACCTTC
CDR3 length: 14
clone size: .
J gene: TRBJ1-2
V gene: TRBV7-9
D gene: TRBD1

CDR3 protein: CATSDRAFQPQHF
CDR3 DNA: TGTGCCACCAGTGATAGGGCGTTTCAGCCCCAGCATTTT
CDR3 length: 13
clone size: .
J gene: TRBJ1-5
V gene: TRBV24-1
D gene: .